These T cell receptor beta chains were read from a single sample in a study of T cells in localized non-small cell lung cancer. The data were produced by immunoSEQ multiplex PCR, yet TCRdb's version contains in-frame clones alone and is incomplete. The repertoire has some 2,500 clones, 24% of them found once; the top ten carry 7.2%. The material was lung tumor tissue, obtained before any cancer treatment. These receptors came from a woman aged 40 to 75 with stage I lung adenocarcinoma. Both conserved end residues are part of each CDR3. Each record gives: clone size, D gene, V gene, J gene, CDR3 DNA, CDR3 protein. D genes are given only for firm matches. A clone size is listed for some rows: how often the clone was seen (once, few, many), or a class if it is expanded.

NA	TRBD2	TRBV6-8	TRBJ2-1	TGTGCCAGCAGAACTAGCGGCGGTCACAATGAGCAGTTCTTC	CASRTSGGHNEQFF
NA	TRBD2	TRBV6-8	TRBJ2-3	TGTGCCAGCAGTGGACTAGCGGTTATCACAGATACGCAGTATTTT	CASSGLAVITDTQYF
NA	NA	TRBV19	TRBJ1-5	TGTGCCTCCACTGCGCGCAGCGGTCAGGTTAATCAGCCCCAGCATTTT	CASTARSGQVNQPQHF
NA	NA	TRBV19	TRBJ2-1	TGTGCCAGTAGCCCAGGGACTGCCCCTAACAATGAGCAGTTCTTC	CASSPGTAPNNEQFF
NA	TRBD2	TRBV6-8	TRBJ2-5	TGTGCCAGCAGTTACTCGACTAGCGTTTTCCAAGAGACCCAGTACTTC	CASSYSTSVFQETQYF
medium-sized	NA	TRBV11-3	TRBJ2-1	TGTGCCAGCAGCCCCCAGGGACGGTCAAACAATGAGCAGTTCTTC	CASSPQGRSNNEQFF
few	NA	TRBV11-3	TRBJ1-1	TGTGCCAGCAGCTCCCATCGGCTCAGCACTGAAGCTTTCTTT	CASSSHRLSTEAFF
NA	TRBD2	TRBV11-3	TRBJ2-3	TGTGCCAGCAGCCTCCAACTAGCGGGGGGGCTTCCGGATACGCAGTATTTT	CASSLQLAGGLPDTQYF
few	TRBD1	TRBV7-2	TRBJ1-1	TGTGCCAGCAGCTCCATTTACAGGGGAGAAGCTTTCTTT	CASSSIYRGEAFF
few	TRBD1	TRBV4-1	TRBJ1-1	TGCGCCAGCAGCCCGGACAGGTGGAGAAGTACTGAAGCTTTCTTT	CASSPDRWRSTEAFF
NA	TRBD1	TRBV11-3	TRBJ2-2	TGTGCCAGCAGCGCAGGGACAGGGGGAGGTACCGGGGAGCTGTTTTTT	CASSAGTGGGTGELFF
few	NA	TRBV11-3	TRBJ1-6	TGTGCCAGCAGCTTGGCCGGGGGTGTAGATTCACCCCTCCACTTT	CASSLAGGVDSPLHF
NA	NA	TRBV18	TRBJ1-1	TGTGCCAGCTCGGTGGGGACCTCGAACACTGAAGCTTTCTTT	CASSVGTSNTEAFF
NA	TRBD1	TRBV9	TRBJ1-1	TGTGCCAGCAGCGTCTCGGACAGGGGGCCCGGGACGGCTTTCTTT	CASSVSDRGPGTAFF
NA	TRBD2	TRBV9	TRBJ2-5	TGTGCCAGCAGCCCCCGGACTAGCGGGGGGGATGAAGAGACCCAGTACTTC	CASSPRTSGGDEETQYF
NA	TRBD2	TRBV18	TRBJ2-5	TGTGCCAGCTCACCGCTCGGGACTAGCGGGAGGGCCTCCCAGGAGACCCAGTACTTC	CASSPLGTSGRASQETQYF
NA	TRBD1	TRBV14	TRBJ1-2	TGTGCCAGCAGCCAAATCGTCGGGACAGTTAACTATGGCTACACCTTC	CASSQIVGTVNYGYTF
few	NA	TRBV10-3	TRBJ2-1	TGTGCCATCAGTGAGAGGAGCAATGAGCAGTTCTTC	CAISERSNEQFF
NA	NA	TRBV19	TRBJ1-1	TGTGCCAGTAGTAAACGGGCCTCGAACACTGAAGCTTTCTTT	CASSKRASNTEAFF
few	NA	TRBV6-7	TRBJ1-1	TGTGCCAGCAGGCTAAACACTGAAGCTTTCTTT	CASRLNTEAFF
NA	NA	TRBV19	TRBJ1-1	TGTGCCAGTATCAGGAGGACTGAAGCTTTCTTT	CASIRRTEAFF
NA	NA	TRBV30	TRBJ2-7	TGTGCCTCCTCCGGGCGGGTTCTCGACGAGCAGTACTTC	CASSGRVLDEQYF
NA	NA	TRBV19	TRBJ1-1	TGTGCCAGTCGTCCGGTGATGAACACTGAAGCTTTCTTT	CASRPVMNTEAFF
few	NA	TRBV19	TRBJ1-1	TGTGCCAGTAGTATTTGGGACGGAACGAACACTGAAGCTTTCTTT	CASSIWDGTNTEAFF
NA	TRBD2	TRBV12-5	TRBJ2-3	TGTGCCAGTTCCCTAAGCGGGGGGCCGTTGGATACGCAGTATTTT	CASSLSGGPLDTQYF
once	TRBD1	TRBV30	TRBJ1-3	TGTGCCTGGAGCCTTGGACAGGGTGGAAACACCATATATTTT	CAWSLGQGGNTIYF
NA	NA	TRBV19	TRBJ1-5	TGTGCCAGTAGTTTCGAACAGGGTAATCAGCCCCAGCATTTT	CASSFEQGNQPQHF
once	TRBD2	TRBV19	TRBJ2-3	TGTGCCAGTAGCATCGGAGGGAGGGGTGCAGATACGCAGTATTTT	CASSIGGRGADTQYF
medium-sized	NA	TRBV11-3	TRBJ1-1	TGTGCCAGCAGTCTCACCGGGCCGAACACTGAAGCTTTCTTT	CASSLTGPNTEAFF
few	NA	TRBV19	TRBJ1-1	TGTGCCAGCGGGACCAAACATCCTGTGTCTGAAGCTTTCTTT	CASGTKHPVSEAFF
few	TRBD1	TRBV9	TRBJ1-4	TGTGCCAGCAGCGAGGCAGGGGGATCGAAGGCTAATGAAAAACTGTTTTTT	CASSEAGGSKANEKLFF
few	NA	TRBV19	TRBJ1-4	TGTGCCAGTAGTATTGGGACCCGGAGGGATGAAAAACTGTTTTTT	CASSIGTRRDEKLFF
few	NA	TRBV6-8	TRBJ2-1	TGTGCCAGCAGTAACGGAGCGGCGGGATACAATGAGCAGTTCTTC	CASSNGAAGYNEQFF
few	NA	TRBV19	TRBJ1-1	TGTGCCAGTAGTATTAGGCAGACTGAAGCTTTCTTT	CASSIRQTEAFF